The source of this T cell receptor (beta chain) is a study of T cells in localized non-small cell lung cancer. The study, taken as a whole, reports: In uninvolved adjacent lung, T cell clonality reached its highest value, exceeding tumor. Adjacent lung had a median approximately 57 of the 100 largest tumor clones.

The ends were cut back, 0 bases at V and 4 bases at J, with 10 bases in the middle. This CDR3 region has 14 residues. Germline V gene lookup returns CDR1 LGHNA and CDR2 YSLEER. A note on this clone: Its specificity is not known.

TCRdb keeps only in-frame clones here, not all; method: immunoSEQ multiplex PCR. Among roughly 50,000 clones listed, approximately 93% were seen once. The input for sequencing was peripheral blood, taken before any cancer treatment. This TCR was sampled from a man between 40 and 70 years old with stage I lung adenocarcinoma. This sequence joins TRBV4-3 and TRBJ2-7; D is ambiguous. CDR3 amino acids: CASSQDTVGYEQYF. Written as DNA, the CDR3 is TGCGCCAGCAGCCAAGATACGGTGGGATACGAGCAGTACTTC.